What follows are 9 T cell receptor beta chains derived from one specimen sequenced in a study of T cell repertoires in cytomegalovirus infection. TCRdb fed the reads into MiXCR, producing one record per CDR3 protein. The table includes a few hundred thousand distinct CDR3 sequences, roughly a fifth detected once. Their antigens are not known. The sequencing here drew on cultured PBMCs, taken from culture after CMV antigen stimulation. These receptors originate from a human donor in good health (CMV status not recorded). Some clones in this sample may be carry-over from other donors' samples.

The chain uses TRBV5-6 and TRBJ1-5; D unresolved. The V gene's germline CDR1 is SGHDT and CDR2 YYEEEE. V was shortened by 2 bases and J by 1 base, with 13 bases between the two germline ends. The CDR3 has 16 residues. The CDR3 sequence is CASSFFGIESNQPQHF. The CDR3 nucleotides read TGTGCCAGCAGCTTTTTCGGGATAGAAAGCAATCAGCCCCAGCATTTT.

The sample holds a few counts of this clonotype. V is TRBV20-1 and J is TRBJ2-7; perhaps TRBD1 as D (5 bases). Between the trimmed V and J ends, which lost 3 bases and 2 bases, there was a span of 14 bases. The CDR3 sequence is 14 residues long. Germline CDR1 is DFQATT and CDR2 is SNEGSKA (reference sequence). In DNA, the CDR3 is TGCAGTGCTAGTGAGTGGGGCAGACCCTACGAGCAGTACTTC. Translating it yields CSASEWGRPYEQYF.

This rearrangement joins TRBV5-4 to TRBJ2-3; a weak D match, TRBD2 (6 bases). CDR3 length equals 14 residues. Germline V CDR1 and CDR2: SGHNT, YYREEE (reference sequence). V was clipped by 2 bases and J by 5 bases, with 12 bases between them. DNA of the CDR3: TGTGCCAGCAGCTTTTACGGGAGTGGAGATACGCAGTATTTT. Protein sequence: CASSFYGSGDTQYF.

This clonotype was seen only a few times. The rearrangement joins TRBV6-1 to TRBJ2-5; D unresolved. Germline assignment: CDR1 MNHNS and CDR2 SASEGT. V lost 7 bases, J lost 2 bases, and 14 bases lay in between. The CDR3 is 14 residues long. This CDR3 is CASKGWWEQETQYF. The CDR3 DNA reads TGTGCCAGCAAAGGATGGTGGGAACAAGAGACCCAGTACTTC.

The chain links TRBV20-1 to TRBJ2-7, with 9 nucleotides matching TRBD2. Unmatched junction bases numbered 12, after V lost 2 bases and J lost 1 base. Germline assignment: CDR1 DFQATT and CDR2 SNEGSKA (reference sequence). There are 17 residues in the CDR3. The CDR3 protein is CSARSLAGEYVSYEQYF. In DNA, the CDR3 is TGCAGTGCTAGATCGTTAGCGGGAGAGTATGTGTCCTACGAGCAGTACTTC.

This clonotype has just a few counts. The chain links TRBV6-2 or TRBV6-3 to TRBJ2-5; perhaps TRBD1 as D (5 bases). This CDR3 has 15 residues. Looked up from germline, CDR1 is MNHEY and CDR2 is SVGEGT. V lost 6 bases, J lost 5 bases, and 19 bases lay in between. CDR3 amino acids: CASSEYRGAEETQYF. CDR3 DNA sequence: TGTGCCAGCAGCGAGTATAGGGGCGCGGAGGAGACCCAGTACTTC.

This clonotype turned up a few times. The chain employs TRBV7-9 and TRBJ1-2, with D unresolved. The V end was cut by 5 bases, the J end by 5 bases, with 12 bases between. The CDR3 extends over 13 amino acids. Germline-derived CDR1 and CDR2 are SEHNR and FQNEAQ (reference sequence). CDR3 residues: CASSPEFSYGYTF. The CDR3 nucleotides are TGTGCCAGCAGCCCCGAGTTTTCATATGGCTACACCTTC.

The chain combines TRBV19 with TRBJ2-5; D is unclear. Germline assignment: CDR1 LNHDA and CDR2 SQIVND (reference sequence). The CDR3 extends over 14 amino acids. Trimming shortened V by 3 bases and J by 4 bases, and 12 bases separated the two germline ends. The CDR3 reads CASSMRQGRETQYF. DNA of the CDR3: TGTGCCAGTAGTATGAGGCAAGGAAGAGAGACCCAGTACTTC.

This clonotype came up a few times. This chain uses TRBV5-6 with TRBJ2-7; TRBD2 matches at 11 bases. CDR3 length: 15 residues. Germline V gene sequence: CDR1 SGHDT, CDR2 YYEEEE. Losses at the gene ends were 1 base for V and 2 bases for J; bases not matched to a gene: 2. This CDR3 is CASSLLAGGPYEQYV. The CDR3 coding sequence is TGTGCCAGCAGCTTGTTAGCGGGAGGGCCCTACGAGCAGTACGTC.